The 17 T cell receptor beta chains reported below all come from one sample, sequenced in a study of beta chain features in type 1 diabetes. Notes on the study in general: Moderately but significantly shorter TCRB CDR3s were found in Type 1 diabetes patients in all four CD4+ subsets.

The antigens for these receptors are not known. Reverse transcription of all isolated RNA meant that expressed TCRB transcripts were sequenced. The repertoire was sequenced with immunoSEQ multiplex PCR; TCRdb's copy has only in-frame clones and lacks some. This table has approximately 160,000 clones, roughly 60% appearing once. The sample comprised naive CD4+ T cells from blood. These receptors were obtained from a man aged 30-40 years with type 1 diabetes.

This chain connects TRBV7-9 to TRBJ1-6, with TRBD1 matching over 8 bases. The V segment lost 5 bases and the J segment 6 bases; nucleotides outside the gene matches: 6. Per the germline V gene, CDR1 is SEHNR and CDR2 is FQNEAQ (reference sequence). This CDR3 has 15 amino acids. CDR3: CASSLRQGINSPLHF. The CDR3 DNA reads as TGTGCCAGCAGCCTCCGACAGGGGATTAATTCACCCCTCCACTTT.

The chain uses TRBV15 and TRBJ2-3, with TRBD1 matching over 12 bases. The CDR3 extends over 15 amino acids. Germline loops: CDR1 LNHNV, CDR2 YYDKDF (reference sequence). J lost 8 bases, V lost 3 bases, and 6 bases had no gene match. The CDR3 spells CATSRAGTGGSTQYF. The CDR3 DNA reads as TGTGCCACCAGCAGGGCCGGGACAGGGGGCTCTACGCAGTATTTT.

This sequence joins TRBV18 and TRBJ2-5; TRBD2 might be the D (6 bases). The germline gives CDR1 KGHSH, CDR2 LQKENI. The CDR3 length is 16 residues. Trimming removed 1 base at V and 5 bases at J, with 17 bases between. The CDR3 protein is CASSPLRLRGVETQYF. CDR3 DNA sequence: TGTGCCAGCTCACCACTCCGGTTGCGGGGAGTTGAGACCCAGTACTTC.

This clone turned up a few times. The chain recombines TRBV29-1 with TRBJ1-6; D not resolved. V was clipped by 4 bases and J by 5 bases, with 9 bases between them. This CDR3 has 13 amino acids. Germline CDR1 reads SQVTM; CDR2 reads ANQGSEA. CDR3 loop: CSVVEGNNSPLHF. CDR3 sequence (DNA): TGCAGCGTTGTGGAGGGAAATAATTCACCCCTCCACTTT. The full variable domain, rest sourced from reference TRBV29-1 and TRBJ1-6, is SAVISQKPSRDICQRGTSLTIQCQVDSQVTMMFWYRQQPGQSLTLIATANQGSEATYESGFVIDKFPISRPNLTFSTLTVSNMSPEDSSIYLCSVVEGNNSPLHFGNGTRLTVT.

The chain couples TRBV25-1 to TRBJ2-5; 11 bases agree with TRBD2. V lost 3 bases and J lost 2; bases outside the gene matches: 8. Germline V gene lookup returns CDR1 MGHDK and CDR2 SYGVNS. The length of the CDR3 is 17 residues. Here the CDR3 reads CASSDTRLAGRQETQYF. The CDR3 nucleotides are TGTGCCAGCAGTGATACGCGACTAGCGGGGCGACAAGAGACCCAGTACTTC.

This clone was observed a handful of times. The chain combines TRBV29-1 with TRBJ2-5, with TRBD2 matching 14 bases. Germline V gives CDR1 SQVTM, CDR2 ANQGSEA. The CDR3 is 16 residues long. V lost 8 bases, J lost 0 bases, and 8 bases stayed unmatched. The CDR3 here is CSLTGTSGSNQETQYF. The CDR3, as DNA: TGCAGCCTGACCGGGACTAGCGGGAGCAACCAAGAGACCCAGTACTTC.

This chain joins TRBV29-1 and TRBJ2-5, with TRBD1 as a possible D gene (7 bases). The CDR3 contains 13 residues. Germline CDR1 is SQVTM and CDR2 is ANQGSEA. Deletions cut 6 bases from V and 1 base from J, with 12 bases between. Here the CDR3 reads CSVRQGGQETQYF. CDR3 DNA sequence: TGCAGCGTGAGACAGGGAGGCCAAGAGACCCAGTACTTC.

The table lists this clone with a count of one. This sequence joins TRBV28 and TRBJ1-5; D remains unclear. CDR1 is MDHEN and CDR2 is SYDVKM in the germline V gene. CDR3 length: 12 residues. Trimming took off 6 bases at V and 0 bases at J, with 3 bases between the two ends. CDR3 in DNA: TGTGCCAGCAGAGGTAGCAATCAGCCCCAGCATTTT. It yields the protein CASRGSNQPQHF.

The chain combines TRBV2 with TRBJ2-7; D not resolved. Germline V gene data show CDR1 as SNHLY and CDR2 as FYNNEI. V lost 3 bases to trimming and J lost 1 base, with 4 bases between them. The CDR3 sequence is 12 residues long. DNA for the CDR3: TGTGCCAGCAGTGACCTATCCTACGAGCAGTACTTC. Its protein is CASSDLSYEQYF.

The chain has TRBV30 and TRBJ2-1; D remains ambiguous. Germline CDR1 GTSNPN, CDR2 SVGIG (reference sequence). Trimming took off 5 bases at V and 9 bases at J, with 17 bases between the two ends. CDR3 length: 13 residues. CDR3 sequence reads: CAWVQNRPGEQFF. In DNA form, the CDR3 reads TGTGCCTGGGTCCAGAATCGGCCCGGTGAGCAGTTCTTC.

This chain's CDR3 is CASSTTFAGGTNNEQFF. The CDR3 DNA sequence: TGTGCCAGCAGCACGACCTTCGCGGGGGGCACAAATAATGAGCAGTTCTTC. The chain is built from TRBV7-2 and TRBJ2-1; 8 bases map to TRBD2. V trimming: 5 bases; J trimming: 7 bases; junction bases outside the gene matches: 16. The length of the CDR3 is 17 residues. Germline CDR1 is SGHTA and CDR2 is FQGNSA.

This clone was seen a few times. The rearrangement links TRBV4-3 to TRBJ2-1; 8 nucleotides line up with TRBD2. The V segment lost 0 bases and the J segment 0 bases; nucleotides outside the gene matches: 4. The CDR3 totals 17 residues. CDR1 is LGHNA and CDR2 is YSLEER in the germline V gene. This CDR3 is CASSQDGAGGSYNEQFF. The DNA for the CDR3 is TGCGCCAGCAGCCAAGATGGGGCGGGGGGCTCCTACAATGAGCAGTTCTTC.

This sequence joins TRBV7-2 and TRBJ1-5; D ambiguous. V dropped 1 base and J dropped 5 bases, with 3 bases sitting between them. Germline V gene data show CDR1 as SGHTA and CDR2 as FQGNSA. The CDR3 has 12 residues. Written as DNA, the CDR3 is TGTGCCAGCAGCTTAGGGGATCAGCCCCAGCATTTT. This codes for CASSLGDQPQHF. Combining the CDR3 with reference TRBV7-2 and TRBJ1-5 gives the whole variable domain GAGVSQSPSNKVTEKGKDVELRCDPISGHTALYWYRQSLGQGLEFLIYFQGNSAPDKSGLPSDRFSAERTGGSVSTLTIQRTQQEDSAVYLCASSLGDQPQHFGDGTRLSIL.

The CDR3, as DNA: TGTGCCTGGAGTGTAAGGGGGGCGTTAAACTACGAGCAGTACTTC. Protein sequence: CAWSVRGALNYEQYF. The chain couples TRBV30 to TRBJ2-7; either TRBD1 or TRBD2 may supply D (6 bases each). With 0 bases removed from V and 3 bases from J, the gap between germline ends came to 15 bases. The CDR3 length is 15 residues. Germline-derived CDR1 and CDR2 are GTSNPN and SVGIG (reference sequence). The complete variable domain, with remaining parts taken from reference TRBV30 and TRBJ2-7, reads SQTIHQWPATLVQPVGSPLSLECTVEGTSNPNLYWYRQAAGRGLQLLFYSVGIGQISSEVPQNLSASRPQDRQFILSSKKLLLSDSGFYLCAWSVRGALNYEQYFGPGTRLTVT.

This clone was observed a single time. J is TRBJ2-1 and V is TRBV7-9; possible D gene TRBD1, 6 bases. V was shortened by 4 bases and J by 2 bases, with 18 bases between the two germline ends. Per germline, CDR1 SEHNR and CDR2 FQNEAQ (reference sequence). This CDR3 has 17 amino acids. CDR3 loop: CASSSHRRTDAYNEQFF. The CDR3 coding sequence is TGTGCCAGCAGCTCTCACCGGCGGACAGATGCCTACAATGAGCAGTTCTTC.

The chain joins TRBV11-2 to TRBJ2-7; 9 bases map to TRBD1. The V gene's germline CDR1 is SGHAT and CDR2 FQNNGV. The CDR3 consists of 16 residues. V dropped 5 bases and J dropped 2; count of bases not matched to a gene: 10. The CDR3 protein is CASSTLDGTGPYEQYF. The CDR3 DNA reads TGTGCCAGCAGCACCCTTGACGGGACAGGGCCCTACGAGCAGTACTTC.

The V and J genes are TRBV21-1 and TRBJ2-5; the D call in the table, TRBD1, was not verified against the DNA. TRBV21-1 is an annotated pseudogene. CDR3 size: 18 residues. The CDR3 here is CASIPWPPGQGFSETQYF. For the CDR3, the DNA is TGTGCCAGCATCCCATGGCCCCCGGGACAGGGATTTTCGGAGACCCAGTACTTC.